This TCR beta chain was observed in a study of molecular identifiers for immune sequencing clone quantification. In preparing bulk TCR libraries, previously described methods and listed TCR primers were used. TCRdb passed the PCR reads through MiXCR, listing each CDR3 protein once. The data contain about 640,000 distinct CDR3 sequences, about 20% of them singletons. This clonotype occurred a few times. The antigen is unknown. CDR3 length: 12 residues. V was clipped by 6 bases and J by 4 bases; unmatched bases: 5. Germline V gene sequence: CDR1 DFQATT, CDR2 SNEGSKA (reference sequence). Study-wide results and limits: Whereas clones above 20 RNA copies held under 1% of naive-cell molecules, they held over 97% of effector molecules.

With RNA at 10%, 30% or 50%, naive CD8 libraries came from around 20,000 to 990,000 sorted cells. Researchers sorted naive CD8 T cells as cells that were CD8+CD4-CCR7+CD45RA+. V gene TRBV20-1 combines with J gene TRBJ1-2; 7 bases map to TRBD1. This clonotype originated in a human donor in good health. Some libraries in this study had Jurkat cell RNA spiked in. The specimen was naive CD8+ T cells from blood, with Jurkat cell RNA spiked in. Subset given: FACS-sorted CD8+CD4-CCR7+CD45RA+ naive T cells. In nucleotides, the CDR3 is TGCAGTGCCAGGGGGGATGTCTATGGCTACACCTTC. It is translated as CSARGDVYGYTF.